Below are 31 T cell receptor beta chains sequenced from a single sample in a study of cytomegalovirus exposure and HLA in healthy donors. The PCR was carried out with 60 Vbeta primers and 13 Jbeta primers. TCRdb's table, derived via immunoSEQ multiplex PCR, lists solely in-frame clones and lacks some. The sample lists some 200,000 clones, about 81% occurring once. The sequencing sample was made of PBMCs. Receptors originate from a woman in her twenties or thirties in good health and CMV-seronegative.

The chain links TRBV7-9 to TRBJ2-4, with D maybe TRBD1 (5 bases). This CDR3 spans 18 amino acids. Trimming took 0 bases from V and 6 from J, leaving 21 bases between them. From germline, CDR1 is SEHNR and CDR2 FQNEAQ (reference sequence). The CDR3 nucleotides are TGTGCCAGCAGCTTAGCCCCAGGGTTCGACAGCTCCGTAAACATTCAGTACTTC. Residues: CASSLAPGFDSSVNIQYF. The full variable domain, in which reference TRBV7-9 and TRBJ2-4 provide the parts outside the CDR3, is DTGVSQNPRHKITKRGQNVTFRCDPISEHNRLYWYRQTLGQGPEFLTYFQNEAQLEKSRLLSDRFSAERPKGSFSTLEIQRTEQGDSAMYLCASSLAPGFDSSVNIQYFGAGTRLSVL.

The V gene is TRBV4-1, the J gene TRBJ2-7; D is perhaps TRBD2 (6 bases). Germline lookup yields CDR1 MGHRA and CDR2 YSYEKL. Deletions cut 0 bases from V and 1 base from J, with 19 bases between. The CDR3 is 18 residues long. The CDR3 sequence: CASSQDLGAGIVSYEQYF. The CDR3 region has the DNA TGCGCCAGCAGCCAAGATCTAGGGGCGGGAATAGTATCCTACGAGCAGTACTTC.

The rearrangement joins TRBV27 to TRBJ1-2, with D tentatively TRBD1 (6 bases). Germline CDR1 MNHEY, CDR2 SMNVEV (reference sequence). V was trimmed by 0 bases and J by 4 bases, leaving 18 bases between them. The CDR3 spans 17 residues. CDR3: CASSLSRGGGLFYGYTF. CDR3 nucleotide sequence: TGTGCCAGCAGTTTATCAAGGGGTGGGGGCCTCTTCTATGGCTACACCTTC.

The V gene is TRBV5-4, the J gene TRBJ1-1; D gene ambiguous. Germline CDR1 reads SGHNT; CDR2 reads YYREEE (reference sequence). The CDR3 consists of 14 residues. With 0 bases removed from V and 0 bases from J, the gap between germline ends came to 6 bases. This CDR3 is CASSLEQMNTEAFF. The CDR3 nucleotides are TGTGCCAGCAGCTTGGAACAGATGAACACTGAAGCTTTCTTT.

CDR3 residues: CASSTSGATGELFF. Written as DNA, the CDR3 is TGTGCCAGCAGTACCAGCGGGGCGACCGGGGAGCTGTTTTTT. This sequence joins TRBV6-1 and TRBJ2-2; 7 nucleotides agree with TRBD2. Germline CDR1 MNHNS, CDR2 SASEGT. The CDR3 totals 14 residues. After removal of 5 bases from V and 5 bases from J, the junction contained 5 bases not matched to a gene.

The CDR3 here is CAIMSGNYGYTF. For the CDR3, the DNA is TGTGCCATCATGTCGGGGAACTATGGCTACACCTTC. The chain employs TRBV28 and TRBJ1-2; D ambiguous. Per the germline V gene, CDR1 is MDHEN and CDR2 is SYDVKM. The V end lost 10 bases, the J end lost 2 bases, and 11 bases lay between the germline ends. The CDR3 runs to 12 residues.

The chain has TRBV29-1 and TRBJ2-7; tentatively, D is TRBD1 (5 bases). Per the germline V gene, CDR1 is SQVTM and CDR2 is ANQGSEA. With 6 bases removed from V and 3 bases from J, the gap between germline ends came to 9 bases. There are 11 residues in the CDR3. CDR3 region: CSVARDYEQYF. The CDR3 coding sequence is TGCAGCGTGGCCAGGGACTACGAGCAGTACTTC.

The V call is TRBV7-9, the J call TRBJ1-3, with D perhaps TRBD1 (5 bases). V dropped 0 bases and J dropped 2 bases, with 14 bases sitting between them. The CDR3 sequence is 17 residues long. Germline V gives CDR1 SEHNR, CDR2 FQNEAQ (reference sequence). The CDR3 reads CASSLARGDLAGNTIYF. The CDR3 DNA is TGTGCCAGCAGCTTAGCCCGAGGGGACTTGGCTGGAAACACCATATATTTT.

The CDR3 reads CASSYSAGTYEQYF. In DNA, the CDR3 is TGTGCCAGCAGTTACTCGGCAGGGACCTACGAGCAGTACTTC. This chain uses TRBV6-5 with TRBJ2-7, with a tentative D call TRBD1 (5 bases). This CDR3 region has 14 residues. Trimming took 0 bases from V and 2 from J, leaving 8 bases between them. The germline CDR1 and CDR2 sequences are MNHEY and SVGAGI.

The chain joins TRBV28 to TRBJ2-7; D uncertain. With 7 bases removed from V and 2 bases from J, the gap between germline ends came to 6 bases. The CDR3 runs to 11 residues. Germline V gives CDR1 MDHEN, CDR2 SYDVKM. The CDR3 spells CASKNTYEQYF. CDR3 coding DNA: TGTGCCAGCAAAAACACCTACGAGCAGTACTTC. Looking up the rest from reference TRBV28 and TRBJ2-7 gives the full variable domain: DVKVTQSSRYLVKRTGEKVFLECVQDMDHENMFWYRQDPGLGLRLIYFSYDVKMKEKGDIPEGYSVSREKKERFSLILESASTNQTSMYLCASKNTYEQYFGPGTRLTVT.

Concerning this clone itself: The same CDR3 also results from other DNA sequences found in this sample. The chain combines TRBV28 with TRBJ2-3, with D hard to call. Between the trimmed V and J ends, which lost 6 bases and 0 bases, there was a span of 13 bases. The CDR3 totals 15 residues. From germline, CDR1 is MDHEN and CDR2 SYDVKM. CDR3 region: CASSSGEPSTDTQYF. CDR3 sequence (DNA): TGTGCCAGCAGCTCCGGAGAACCTAGCACAGATACGCAGTATTTT.

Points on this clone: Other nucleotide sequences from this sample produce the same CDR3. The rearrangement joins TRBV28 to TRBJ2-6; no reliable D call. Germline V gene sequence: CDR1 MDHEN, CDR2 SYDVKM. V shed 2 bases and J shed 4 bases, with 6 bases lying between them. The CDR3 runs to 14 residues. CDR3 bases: TGTGCCAGCAGTTTACAATCAGGGGCCAACGTCCTGACTTTC. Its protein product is CASSLQSGANVLTF.

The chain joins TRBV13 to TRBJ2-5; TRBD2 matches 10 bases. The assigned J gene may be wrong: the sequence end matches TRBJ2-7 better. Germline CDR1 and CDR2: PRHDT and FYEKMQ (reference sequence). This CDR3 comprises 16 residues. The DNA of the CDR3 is TGTGCCAGCAGCGCCGGGACTAGCGCGTTCCCGTACGAGCAGTACTTC. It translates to CASSAGTSAFPYEQYF.

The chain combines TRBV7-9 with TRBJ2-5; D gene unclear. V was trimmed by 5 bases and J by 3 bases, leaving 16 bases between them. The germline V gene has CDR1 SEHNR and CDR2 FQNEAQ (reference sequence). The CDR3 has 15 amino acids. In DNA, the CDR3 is TGTGCCAGCAGCCTCCAAAGTACGGGTGAAGAGACCCAGTACTTC. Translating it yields CASSLQSTGEETQYF.

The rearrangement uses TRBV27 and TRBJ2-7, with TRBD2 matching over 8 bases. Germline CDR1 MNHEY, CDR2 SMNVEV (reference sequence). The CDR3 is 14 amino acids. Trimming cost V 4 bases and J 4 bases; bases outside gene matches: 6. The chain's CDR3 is CASSSLAGFYEQYF. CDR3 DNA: TGTGCCAGCAGTTCCTTAGCGGGATTTTACGAGCAGTACTTC.

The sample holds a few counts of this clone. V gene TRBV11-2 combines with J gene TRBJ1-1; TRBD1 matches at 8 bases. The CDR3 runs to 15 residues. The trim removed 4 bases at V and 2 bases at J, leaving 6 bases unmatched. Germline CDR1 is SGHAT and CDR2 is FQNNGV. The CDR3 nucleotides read TGTGCCAGCAGCTCTTATCAGGGGGCTAACACTGAAGCTTTCTTT. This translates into CASSSYQGANTEAFF.

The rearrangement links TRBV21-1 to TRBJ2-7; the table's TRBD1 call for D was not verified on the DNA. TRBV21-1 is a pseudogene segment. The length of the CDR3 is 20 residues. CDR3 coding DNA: TGTGCCAGCAGCAAAGGGGGGGTGAGGGACAGGGGAAAGGCGATTTACGAGCAGTACTTC. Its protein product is CASSKGGVRDRGKAIYEQYF.

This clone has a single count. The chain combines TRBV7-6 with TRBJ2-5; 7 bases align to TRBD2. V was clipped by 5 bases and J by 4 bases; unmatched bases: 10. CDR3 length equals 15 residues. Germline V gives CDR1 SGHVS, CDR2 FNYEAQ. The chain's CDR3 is CASSPNWGRGETQYF. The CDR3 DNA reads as TGTGCCAGCAGCCCGAACTGGGGGAGGGGAGAGACCCAGTACTTC.

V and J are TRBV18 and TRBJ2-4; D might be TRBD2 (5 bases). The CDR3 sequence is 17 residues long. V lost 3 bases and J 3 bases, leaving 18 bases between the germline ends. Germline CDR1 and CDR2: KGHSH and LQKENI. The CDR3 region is CASSPSSTPWGKNIQYF. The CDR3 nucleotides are TGTGCCAGCTCACCCTCTAGCACCCCCTGGGGCAAAAACATTCAGTACTTC.

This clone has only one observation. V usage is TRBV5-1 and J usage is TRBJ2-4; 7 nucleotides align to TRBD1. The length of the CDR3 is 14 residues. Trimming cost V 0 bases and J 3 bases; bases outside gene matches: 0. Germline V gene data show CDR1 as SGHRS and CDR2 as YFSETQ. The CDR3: CASSLGDSKNIQYF. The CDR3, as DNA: TGCGCCAGCAGCTTGGGGGACAGCAAAAACATTCAGTACTTC.

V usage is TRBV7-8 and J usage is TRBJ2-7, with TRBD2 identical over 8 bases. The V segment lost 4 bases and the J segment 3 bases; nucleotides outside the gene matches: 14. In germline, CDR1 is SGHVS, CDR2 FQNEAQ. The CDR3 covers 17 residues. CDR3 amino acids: CASSSISSGLGNYEQYF. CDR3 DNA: TGTGCCAGCAGCTCGATTTCGTCGGGACTAGGAAACTACGAGCAGTACTTC. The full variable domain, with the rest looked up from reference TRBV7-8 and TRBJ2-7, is GAGVSQSPRYKVAKRGQDVALRCDPISGHVSLFWYQQALGQGPEFLTYFQNEAQLDKSGLPSDRFFAERPEGSVSTLKIQRTQQEDSAVYLCASSSISSGLGNYEQYFGPGTRLTVT.

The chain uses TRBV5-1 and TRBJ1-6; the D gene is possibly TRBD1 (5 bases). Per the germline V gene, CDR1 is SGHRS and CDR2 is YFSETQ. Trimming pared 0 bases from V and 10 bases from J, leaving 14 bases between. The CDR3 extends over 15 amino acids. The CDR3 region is CASSLEFGRGSPLHF. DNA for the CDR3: TGCGCCAGCAGCTTGGAGTTTGGGAGGGGATCACCCCTCCACTTT.

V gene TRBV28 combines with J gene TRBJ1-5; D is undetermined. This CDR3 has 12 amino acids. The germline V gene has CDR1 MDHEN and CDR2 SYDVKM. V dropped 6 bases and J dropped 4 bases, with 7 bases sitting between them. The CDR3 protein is CASSLLNQPQHF. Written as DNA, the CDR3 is TGTGCCAGCAGCCTCCTTAATCAGCCCCAGCATTTT. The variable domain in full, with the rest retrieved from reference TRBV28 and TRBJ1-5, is DVKVTQSSRYLVKRTGEKVFLECVQDMDHENMFWYRQDPGLGLRLIYFSYDVKMKEKGDIPEGYSVSREKKERFSLILESASTNQTSMYLCASSLLNQPQHFGDGTRLSIL.

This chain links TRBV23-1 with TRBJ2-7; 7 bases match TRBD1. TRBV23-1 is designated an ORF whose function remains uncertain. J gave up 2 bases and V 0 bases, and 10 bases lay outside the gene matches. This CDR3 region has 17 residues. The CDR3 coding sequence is TGCGCCAGCAGTCAATCTCGGTTACAGGGGCCGCCCTACGAGCAGTACTTC. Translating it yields CASSQSRLQGPPYEQYF.

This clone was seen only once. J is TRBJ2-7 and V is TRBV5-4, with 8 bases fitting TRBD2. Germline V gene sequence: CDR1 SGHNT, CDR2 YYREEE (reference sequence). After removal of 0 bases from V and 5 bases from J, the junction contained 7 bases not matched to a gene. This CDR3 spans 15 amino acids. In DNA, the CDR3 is TGTGCCAGCAGCTTGGTATCCGGGAGGGCCCACGAGCAGTACTTC. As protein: CASSLVSGRAHEQYF. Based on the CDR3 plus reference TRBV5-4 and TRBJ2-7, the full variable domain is ETGVTQSPTHLIKTRGQQVTLRCSSQSGHNTVSWYQQALGQGPQFIFQYYREEENGRGNFPPRFSGLQFPNYSSELNVNALELDDSALYLCASSLVSGRAHEQYFGPGTRLTVT.

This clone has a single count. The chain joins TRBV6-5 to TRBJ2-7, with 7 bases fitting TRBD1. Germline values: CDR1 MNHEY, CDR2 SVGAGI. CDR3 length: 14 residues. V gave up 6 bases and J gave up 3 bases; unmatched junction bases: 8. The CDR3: CASSPRTGFYEQYF. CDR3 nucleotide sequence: TGTGCCAGCAGCCCCAGGACAGGTTTCTACGAGCAGTACTTC.

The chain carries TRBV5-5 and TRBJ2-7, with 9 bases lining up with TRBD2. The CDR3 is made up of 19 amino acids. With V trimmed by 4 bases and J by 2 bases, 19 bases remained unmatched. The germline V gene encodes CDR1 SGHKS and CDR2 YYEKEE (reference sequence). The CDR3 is CASSRRMLERGAPPYEQYF. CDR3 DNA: TGTGCCAGCAGCCGCCGAATGCTTGAGCGGGGGGCTCCCCCCTACGAGCAGTACTTC.

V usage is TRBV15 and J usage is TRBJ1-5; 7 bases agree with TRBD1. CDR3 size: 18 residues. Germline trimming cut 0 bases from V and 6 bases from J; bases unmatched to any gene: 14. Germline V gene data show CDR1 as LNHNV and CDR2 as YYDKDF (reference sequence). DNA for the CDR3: TGTGCCACCAGCAGAGATCGGAGCACAGGGGAAGCGGGTCAGCCCCAGCATTTT. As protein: CATSRDRSTGEAGQPQHF. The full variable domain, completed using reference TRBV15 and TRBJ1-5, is DAMVIQNPRYQVTQFGKPVTLSCSQTLNHNVMYWYQQKSSQAPKLLFHYYDKDFNNEADTPDNFQSRRPNTSFCFLDIRSPGLGDTAMYLCATSRDRSTGEAGQPQHFGDGTRLSIL.

The CDR3 reads CASSRGDRSTDTQYF. DNA of the CDR3: TGTGCCAGCAGTCGGGGGGACAGGAGCACAGATACGCAGTATTTT. The V gene is TRBV7-8, the J gene TRBJ2-3; weak D call: TRBD1 (8 bases). The ends were cut back, 6 bases at V and 0 bases at J, with 13 bases in the middle. CDR1 SGHVS and CDR2 FQNEAQ come from the germline V gene. The CDR3 length is 15 residues.

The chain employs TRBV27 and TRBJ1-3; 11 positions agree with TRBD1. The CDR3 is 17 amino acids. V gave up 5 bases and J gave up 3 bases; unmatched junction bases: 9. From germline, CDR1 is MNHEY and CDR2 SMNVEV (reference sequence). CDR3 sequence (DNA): TGTGCCAGCAGTCCCTACGGACAGGGGGCAATTGGAAACACCATATATTTT. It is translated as CASSPYGQGAIGNTIYF.

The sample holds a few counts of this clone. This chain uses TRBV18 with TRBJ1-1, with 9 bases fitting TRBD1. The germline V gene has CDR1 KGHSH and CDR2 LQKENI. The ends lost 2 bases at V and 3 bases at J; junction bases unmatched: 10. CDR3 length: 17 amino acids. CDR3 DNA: TGTGCCAGCTCACCAAGTGCGTTAGGACAGGGGTACACTGAAGCTTTCTTT. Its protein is CASSPSALGQGYTEAFF. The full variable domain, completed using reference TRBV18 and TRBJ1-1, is NAGVMQNPRHLVRRRGQEARLRCSPMKGHSHVYWYRQLPEEGLKFMVYLQKENIIDESGMPKERFSAEFPKEGPSILRIQQVVRGDSAAYFCASSPSALGQGYTEAFFGQGTRLTVV.